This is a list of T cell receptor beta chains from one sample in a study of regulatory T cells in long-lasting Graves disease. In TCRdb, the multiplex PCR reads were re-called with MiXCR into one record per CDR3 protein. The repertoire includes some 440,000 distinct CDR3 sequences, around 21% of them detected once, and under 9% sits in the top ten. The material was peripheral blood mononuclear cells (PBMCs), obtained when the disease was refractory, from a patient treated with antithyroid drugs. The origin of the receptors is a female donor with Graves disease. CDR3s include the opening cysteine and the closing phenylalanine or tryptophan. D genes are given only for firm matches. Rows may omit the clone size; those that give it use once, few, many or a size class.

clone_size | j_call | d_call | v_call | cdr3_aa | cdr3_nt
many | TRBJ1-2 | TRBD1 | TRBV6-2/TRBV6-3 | CASRLGTEGFYGYTF | TGTGCCAGCAGACTCGGGACAGAAGGTTTTTATGGCTACACCTTC
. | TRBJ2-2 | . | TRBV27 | CASSLGVGNTGELFF | TGTGCCAGCAGTTTAGGGGTGGGTAACACCGGGGAGCTGTTTTTT
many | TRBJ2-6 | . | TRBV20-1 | CSADLYQASGANVLTF | TGCAGTGCTGATTTATACCAGGCTTCTGGGGCCAACGTCCTGACTTTC
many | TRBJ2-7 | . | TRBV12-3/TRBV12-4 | CASSQTDIRGQYF | TGTGCCAGCAGCCAAACGGACATTCGGGGGCAGTACTTC
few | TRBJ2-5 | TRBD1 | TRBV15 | CATRTGGQETQYF | TGTGCCACCAGGACAGGGGGCCAAGAGACCCAGTACTTC
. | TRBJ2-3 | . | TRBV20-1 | CSASHPSSEDTQYF | TGCAGTGCTTCTCATCCGTCGTCCGAGGATACGCAGTATTTT
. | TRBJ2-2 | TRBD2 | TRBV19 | CASSKTSLTGELFF | TGTGCCAGTAGTAAGACTAGCTTAACCGGGGAGCTGTTTTTT
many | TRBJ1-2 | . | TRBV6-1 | CASSRPQGGYTF | TGTGCCAGCAGTCGTCCTCAAGGTGGCTACACCTTC
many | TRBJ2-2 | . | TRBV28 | CASIIGGGRLHHGELFF | TGTGCCAGCATCATCGGAGGGGGGCGCCTTCATCACGGGGAGCTGTTTTTT
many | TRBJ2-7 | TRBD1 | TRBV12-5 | CASPPARQGFNEQYF | TGTGCTAGTCCCCCCGCTCGACAGGGTTTCAACGAGCAGTACTTC
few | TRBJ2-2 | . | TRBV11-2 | CASSLAWQGDTGELFF | TGTGCCAGCAGCTTAGCTTGGCAGGGTGACACCGGGGAGCTGTTTTTT
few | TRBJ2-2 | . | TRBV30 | CAWDTDTGELFF | TGTGCCTGGGACACCGACACCGGGGAGCTGTTTTTT
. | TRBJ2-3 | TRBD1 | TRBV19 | CASSNLGSRDRGRIDTQYF | TGTGCCAGTAGCAATCTTGGTTCAAGAGACAGGGGGCGAATAGATACGCAGTATTTT
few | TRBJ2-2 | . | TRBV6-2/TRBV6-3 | CASSYEPEQAGELFF | TGTGCCAGCAGTTATGAGCCAGAGCAAGCCGGGGAGCTGTTTTTT
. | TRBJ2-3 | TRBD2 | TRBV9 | CASSVVKSKGGSVDTQYF | TGTGCCAGCAGCGTAGTAAAGTCGAAGGGCGGGAGCGTAGATACGCAGTATTTT
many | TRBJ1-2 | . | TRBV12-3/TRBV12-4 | CASSSGYGYTF | TGTGCCAGCAGTTCAGGCTATGGCTACACCTTC
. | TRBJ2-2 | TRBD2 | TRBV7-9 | CASSLVLAGDGTGELFF | TGTGCCAGCAGCTTAGTCCTAGCGGGAGATGGCACCGGGGAGCTGTTTTTT
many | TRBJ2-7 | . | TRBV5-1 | CASSFAVQREQYF | TGCGCCAGCAGCTTTGCGGTACAGCGCGAGCAGTACTTC
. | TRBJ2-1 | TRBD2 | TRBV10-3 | CAISEILAGEGRDEQFF | TGTGCCATCAGTGAGATACTAGCGGGAGAGGGTAGAGATGAGCAGTTCTTC
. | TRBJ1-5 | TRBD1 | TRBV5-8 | CASSSGGANQPQHF | TGTGCCAGCAGCTCAGGGGGGGCCAATCAGCCCCAGCATTTT
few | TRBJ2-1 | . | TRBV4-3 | CASSQYSVSEQFF | TGCGCCAGCAGCCAATATAGCGTTAGTGAGCAGTTCTTC
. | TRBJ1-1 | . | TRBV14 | CASSQSGSGIWEAFF | TGTGCCAGCAGCCAATCAGGGAGCGGTATATGGGAAGCTTTCTTT
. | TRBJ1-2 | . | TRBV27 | CASSFRGGAHHGYTF | TGTGCCAGCAGTTTTCGTGGAGGGGCGCACCATGGCTACACCTTC
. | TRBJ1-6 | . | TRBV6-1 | CASSREGRSPLHF | TGTGCCAGTTCTAGAGAGGGGCGTTCACCCCTCCACTTT
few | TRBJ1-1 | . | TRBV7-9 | CASSFESGTEAFF | TGTGCCAGCAGCTTCGAATCAGGGACTGAAGCTTTCTTT
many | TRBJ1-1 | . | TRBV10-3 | CAISREFRGRGAEAFF | TGTGCCATCAGCCGTGAATTCAGGGGCCGCGGCGCTGAAGCTTTCTTT
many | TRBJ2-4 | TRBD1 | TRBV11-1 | CASSLVAGGEDIQYF | TGTGCCAGCAGCTTAGTCGCAGGGGGCGAGGACATTCAGTACTTC
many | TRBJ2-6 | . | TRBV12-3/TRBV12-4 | CASSLVGSGANVLTF | TGTGCCAGCAGTTTGGTGGGGTCTGGGGCCAACGTCCTGACTTTC
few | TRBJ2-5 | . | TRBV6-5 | CASSYQTRLQETQYF | TGTGCCAGCAGTTACCAGACTAGATTACAAGAGACCCAGTACTTC
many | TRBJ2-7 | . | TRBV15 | CATSRETAEQYF | TGTGCCACCAGCAGAGAAACGGCCGAGCAGTACTTC
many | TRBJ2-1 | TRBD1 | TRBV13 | CASSMGQGGEQFF | TGTGCCAGCAGCATGGGACAGGGAGGAGAGCAGTTCTTC
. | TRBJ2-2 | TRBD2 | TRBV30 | CAWTKGAGGHTGELFF | TGTGCCTGGACTAAAGGGGCGGGGGGCCACACCGGGGAGCTGTTTTTT